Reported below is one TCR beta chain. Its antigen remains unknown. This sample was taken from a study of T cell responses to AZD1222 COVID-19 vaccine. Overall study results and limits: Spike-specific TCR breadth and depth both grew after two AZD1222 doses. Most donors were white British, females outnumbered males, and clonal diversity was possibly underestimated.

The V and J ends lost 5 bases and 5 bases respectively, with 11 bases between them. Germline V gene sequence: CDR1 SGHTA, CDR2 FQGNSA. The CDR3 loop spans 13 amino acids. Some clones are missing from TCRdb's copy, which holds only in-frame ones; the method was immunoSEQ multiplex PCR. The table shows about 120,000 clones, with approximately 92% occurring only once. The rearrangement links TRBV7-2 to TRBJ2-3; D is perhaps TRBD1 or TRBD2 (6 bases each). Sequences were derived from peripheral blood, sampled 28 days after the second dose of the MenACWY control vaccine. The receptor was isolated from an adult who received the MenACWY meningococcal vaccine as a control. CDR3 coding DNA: TGTGCCAGCAGCCGGAGGGGGGTAGATACGCAGTATTTT. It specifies CASSRRGVDTQYF. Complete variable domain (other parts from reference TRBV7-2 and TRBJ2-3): GAGVSQSPSNKVTEKGKDVELRCDPISGHTALYWYRQSLGQGLEFLIYFQGNSAPDKSGLPSDRFSAERTGGSVSTLTIQRTQQEDSAVYLCASSRRGVDTQYFGPGTRLTVL.